The rows below give T cell receptor beta chains drawn from one sample of a study of CD8 T cell repertoires and HIV-1 epitope variants. Sequencing was performed with immunoSEQ multiplex PCR; in TCRdb, only in-frame clones are kept and a portion is missing. Among over 90,000 clones listed, 60% to 80% were seen once. Sequenced input: uncultured baseline CD8+ T cells from peripheral blood mononuclear cells (PBMCs). The receptors stem from a male donor with HIV. The CDR3 runs from the conserved cysteine through the conserved F or W. D genes are given only for firm matches. Part of the rows lack a size; the others show once, few, many or a class for expanded clones.

cdr3_aa: CASRIQGLQETQYF
cdr3_nt: TGTGCCAGCAGGATCCAGGGACTCCAAGAGACCCAGTACTTC
clone_size: .
j_call: TRBJ2-5
d_call: .
v_call: TRBV6-6

cdr3_aa: CASSLGAGSGANVLTF
cdr3_nt: TGTGCCAGCAGCTTAGGGGCGGGCTCTGGGGCCAACGTCCTGACTTTC
clone_size: few
j_call: TRBJ2-6
d_call: .
v_call: TRBV7-9

cdr3_aa: CASSDSSGRVLRNEQFF
cdr3_nt: TGTGCCAGCAGTGACTCAAGCGGGAGGGTCCTGCGCAATGAGCAGTTCTTC
clone_size: once
j_call: TRBJ2-1
d_call: TRBD2
v_call: TRBV6-4

cdr3_aa: CASSFPQFWSTDTQYF
cdr3_nt: TGTGCCAGCAGCTTCCCACAGTTCTGGAGCACAGATACGCAGTATTTT
clone_size: .
j_call: TRBJ2-3
d_call: .
v_call: TRBV7-2

cdr3_aa: CAWSSGTGRDGYTF
cdr3_nt: TGTGCCTGGAGCTCCGGGACAGGGAGGGATGGCTACACCTTC
clone_size: .
j_call: TRBJ1-2
d_call: TRBD1
v_call: TRBV30

cdr3_aa: CSVERGYTGELFF
cdr3_nt: TGCAGCGTTGAGCGGGGCTACACCGGGGAGCTGTTTTTT
clone_size: .
j_call: TRBJ2-2
d_call: .
v_call: TRBV29-1

cdr3_aa: CASSFAAYTEAFF
cdr3_nt: TGTGCCAGCAGCTTCGCGGCGTACACTGAAGCTTTCTTT
clone_size: .
j_call: TRBJ1-1
d_call: .
v_call: TRBV5-6

cdr3_aa: CASSALDYTEQFF
cdr3_nt: TGCGCCAGCAGCGCACTAGACTATACTGAGCAGTTCTTC
clone_size: .
j_call: TRBJ2-1
d_call: .
v_call: TRBV5-1

cdr3_aa: CASSPGPLNEAFF
cdr3_nt: TGTGCCAGCAGCCCGGGGCCCTTGAATGAAGCTTTCTTT
clone_size: few
j_call: TRBJ1-1
d_call: .
v_call: TRBV7-2

cdr3_aa: CASSHQPGQTINTEAFF
cdr3_nt: TGTGCCAGCAGCCACCAACCGGGACAGACGATAAACACTGAAGCTTTCTTT
clone_size: .
j_call: TRBJ1-1
d_call: TRBD1
v_call: TRBV7-9

cdr3_aa: CASKLGQGTLNTEAFF
cdr3_nt: TGTGCCAGCAAACTCGGACAGGGGACACTGAACACTGAAGCTTTCTTT
clone_size: .
j_call: TRBJ1-1
d_call: TRBD1
v_call: TRBV2

cdr3_aa: CASGGPDRITQYF
cdr3_nt: TGTGCCAGCGGGGGACCCGACCGTATAACCCAGTACTTC
clone_size: few
j_call: TRBJ2-5
d_call: .
v_call: TRBV6-1

cdr3_aa: CASSPRVGDYGYTF
cdr3_nt: TGCGCCAGCAGCCCCCGAGTGGGGGACTATGGCTACACCTTC
clone_size: few
j_call: TRBJ1-2
d_call: .
v_call: TRBV5-1

cdr3_aa: CASSSGGSLGEQYF
cdr3_nt: TGCGCCAGCAGCTCAGGGGGCAGTCTGGGCGAGCAGTACTTC
clone_size: .
j_call: TRBJ2-7
d_call: TRBD1
v_call: TRBV5-1

cdr3_aa: CASSVEQGNYGYTF
cdr3_nt: TGTGCCAGCAGCGTAGAACAGGGGAACTATGGCTACACCTTC
clone_size: few
j_call: TRBJ1-2
d_call: TRBD1
v_call: TRBV7-2

cdr3_aa: CASSLSITGDYEQYF
cdr3_nt: TGTGCCAGCAGCTTATCCATCACAGGGGATTACGAGCAGTACTTC
clone_size: .
j_call: TRBJ2-7
d_call: TRBD1
v_call: TRBV13

cdr3_aa: CASSPARPLSGNTIYF
cdr3_nt: TGTGCCAGCAGCCCCGCCCGACCCCTCTCTGGAAACACCATATATTTT
clone_size: .
j_call: TRBJ1-3
d_call: .
v_call: TRBV7-2

cdr3_aa: CASSQDRSGVANYGYTF
cdr3_nt: TGTGCCAGCAGCCAAGATCGGAGTGGAGTAGCTAACTATGGCTACACCTTC
clone_size: .
j_call: TRBJ1-2
d_call: .
v_call: TRBV4-2

cdr3_aa: CASSVGDGGGFETQYF
cdr3_nt: TGTGCCAGCAGCGTAGGCGATGGCGGGGGGTTCGAGACCCAGTACTTC
clone_size: .
j_call: TRBJ2-5
d_call: TRBD2
v_call: TRBV9

cdr3_aa: CASSWEIKNEQFF
cdr3_nt: TGTGCCAGCAGCTGGGAAATTAAGAATGAGCAGTTCTTC
clone_size: .
j_call: TRBJ2-1
d_call: .
v_call: TRBV7-9

cdr3_aa: CASYRGSRETQYF
cdr3_nt: TGCGCCAGCTATAGGGGGAGCCGGGAGACCCAGTACTTC
clone_size: .
j_call: TRBJ2-5
d_call: .
v_call: TRBV10-2

cdr3_aa: CASSLWGGVNTEAFF
cdr3_nt: TGTGCCAGCAGTTTATGGGGTGGGGTGAACACTGAAGCTTTCTTT
clone_size: .
j_call: TRBJ1-1
d_call: .
v_call: TRBV27

cdr3_aa: CASSPGQVLHEQYF
cdr3_nt: TGTGCCAGCAGTCCGGGACAGGTGCTACACGAGCAGTACTTC
clone_size: few
j_call: TRBJ2-7
d_call: TRBD1
v_call: TRBV27

cdr3_aa: CASSQSGRNNEQFF
cdr3_nt: TGTGCCAGCAGCCAGTCCGGCAGGAACAATGAGCAGTTCTTC
clone_size: .
j_call: TRBJ2-1
d_call: .
v_call: TRBV7-3

cdr3_aa: CASSLPGLLRADIQYF
cdr3_nt: TGTGCCAGCAGCTTGCCTGGACTCCTACGGGCGGACATTCAGTACTTC
clone_size: .
j_call: TRBJ2-4
d_call: .
v_call: TRBV5-4

cdr3_aa: CASSASGTGNEQYF
cdr3_nt: TGTGCCAGCAGCGCTTCCGGGACAGGGAACGAGCAGTACTTC
clone_size: .
j_call: TRBJ2-7
d_call: TRBD1
v_call: TRBV6-1

cdr3_aa: CASSMRLAGEDTQYF
cdr3_nt: TGTGCCAGCAGCATGCGACTAGCGGGGGAAGATACGCAGTATTTT
clone_size: .
j_call: TRBJ2-3
d_call: TRBD2
v_call: TRBV7-8

cdr3_aa: CASSIVKTGLDTEAFF
cdr3_nt: TGTGCCAGCAGCATAGTAAAGACAGGCCTGGACACTGAAGCTTTCTTT
clone_size: .
j_call: TRBJ1-1
d_call: .
v_call: TRBV27

cdr3_aa: CAWTLGSSGNTIYF
cdr3_nt: TGTGCCTGGACCCTGGGGAGCTCTGGAAACACCATATATTTT
clone_size: once
j_call: TRBJ1-3
d_call: .
v_call: TRBV30

cdr3_aa: CASSSSTGTNTEAFF
cdr3_nt: TGTGCCAGCAGCTCCTCGACAGGGACGAACACTGAAGCTTTCTTT
clone_size: .
j_call: TRBJ1-1
d_call: TRBD1
v_call: TRBV9

cdr3_aa: CASSERDPDTQYF
cdr3_nt: TGCGCCAGCAGTGAGAGGGACCCGGATACGCAGTATTTT
clone_size: .
j_call: TRBJ2-3
d_call: .
v_call: TRBV10-2

cdr3_aa: CASSQGDTPLHF
cdr3_nt: TGCGCCAGCAGCCAGGGGGATACGCCCCTCCACTTT
clone_size: .
j_call: TRBJ1-6
d_call: .
v_call: TRBV4-3

cdr3_aa: CASSQPTGDGETQYF
cdr3_nt: TGCGCCAGCAGCCAACCGACAGGGGATGGCGAGACCCAGTACTTC
clone_size: .
j_call: TRBJ2-5
d_call: TRBD1
v_call: TRBV4-1

cdr3_aa: CASSVDPEGFYEQYF
cdr3_nt: TGTGCCAGCAGCGTAGATCCCGAAGGGTTCTACGAGCAGTACTTC
clone_size: .
j_call: TRBJ2-7
d_call: .
v_call: TRBV9

cdr3_aa: CAWSVGQGDYEQYF
cdr3_nt: TGTGCCTGGAGTGTAGGACAGGGGGATTACGAGCAGTACTTC
clone_size: .
j_call: TRBJ2-7
d_call: TRBD1
v_call: TRBV30

cdr3_aa: CASGPGTGAYGYTF
cdr3_nt: TGTGCCAGCGGACCGGGTACAGGGGCCTATGGCTACACCTTC
clone_size: .
j_call: TRBJ1-2
d_call: TRBD1
v_call: TRBV27

cdr3_aa: CASSSGSKRRETQYF
cdr3_nt: TGTGCCAGTAGTTCGGGATCCAAGAGGCGGGAGACCCAGTACTTC
clone_size: .
j_call: TRBJ2-5
d_call: .
v_call: TRBV19

cdr3_aa: CASSFGDTQYF
cdr3_nt: TGTGCCAGCAGCTTTGGAGATACGCAGTATTTT
clone_size: .
j_call: TRBJ2-3
d_call: .
v_call: TRBV5-4

cdr3_aa: CASSLIGQGGYTF
cdr3_nt: TGTGCCAGCAGTTTAATCGGACAGGGTGGCTACACCTTC
clone_size: few
j_call: TRBJ1-2
d_call: TRBD1
v_call: TRBV27

cdr3_aa: CAINRGTGGEANYGYTF
cdr3_nt: TGTGCCATCAATAGGGGGACAGGGGGTGAGGCTAACTATGGCTACACCTTC
clone_size: once
j_call: TRBJ1-2
d_call: TRBD1
v_call: TRBV10-3

cdr3_aa: CAWSVGQDEQYF
cdr3_nt: TGTGCCTGGAGTGTAGGACAGGACGAGCAGTACTTC
clone_size: .
j_call: TRBJ2-7
d_call: TRBD1
v_call: TRBV30

cdr3_aa: CSVTGGLINEQFF
cdr3_nt: TGCAGCGTTACGGGGGGGCTTATCAATGAGCAGTTCTTC
clone_size: .
j_call: TRBJ2-1
d_call: TRBD2
v_call: TRBV29-1

cdr3_aa: CAISGNRVDGLSYEQYF
cdr3_nt: TGTGCCATCAGTGGCAATCGGGTCGACGGGCTTTCCTACGAGCAGTACTTC
clone_size: .
j_call: TRBJ2-7
d_call: .
v_call: TRBV10-3

cdr3_aa: CASSSTGFYGYTF
cdr3_nt: TGTGCCAGCAGCTCTACAGGGTTCTATGGCTACACCTTC
clone_size: .
j_call: TRBJ1-2
d_call: .
v_call: TRBV5-6

cdr3_aa: CASSFGRGNTEAFF
cdr3_nt: TGTGCCAGCAGCTTCGGGAGGGGGAACACTGAAGCTTTCTTT
clone_size: .
j_call: TRBJ1-1
d_call: .
v_call: TRBV7-2

cdr3_aa: CASSLAGRSTDTQYF
cdr3_nt: TGCGCCAGCAGCTTGGCAGGGAGAAGCACAGATACGCAGTATTTT
clone_size: .
j_call: TRBJ2-3
d_call: .
v_call: TRBV5-1

cdr3_aa: CASSLSVVGGYTF
cdr3_nt: TGTGCCAGCAGTTTGTCGGTGGTTGGGGGCTACACCTTC
clone_size: .
j_call: TRBJ1-2
d_call: .
v_call: TRBV28

cdr3_aa: CASSFEVGGETQYF
cdr3_nt: TGTGCCAGCAGTTTTGAGGTGGGGGGAGAGACCCAGTACTTC
clone_size: few
j_call: TRBJ2-5
d_call: .
v_call: TRBV27

cdr3_aa: CAISVGIEAGGYTF
cdr3_nt: TGTGCCATCAGTGTAGGCATCGAAGCGGGAGGCTACACCTTC
clone_size: few
j_call: TRBJ1-2
d_call: .
v_call: TRBV10-3

cdr3_aa: CASSEWTSGSDQETQYF
cdr3_nt: TGTGCCAGCAGTGAGTGGACTAGCGGGAGTGACCAAGAGACCCAGTACTTC
clone_size: .
j_call: TRBJ2-5
d_call: TRBD2
v_call: TRBV6-1

cdr3_aa: CASSTGSYNYGYTF
cdr3_nt: TGTGCCAGCAGTACAGGGAGCTACAACTATGGCTACACCTTC
clone_size: .
j_call: TRBJ1-2
d_call: .
v_call: TRBV28

cdr3_aa: CASSLINSGGYYGYTF
cdr3_nt: TGTGCCAGCAGCCTAATCAATTCAGGGGGCTACTATGGCTACACCTTC
clone_size: .
j_call: TRBJ1-2
d_call: TRBD1
v_call: TRBV28

cdr3_aa: CASSGETGMNTEAFF
cdr3_nt: TGTGCCAGCAGCGGGGAGACAGGGATGAACACTGAAGCTTTCTTT
clone_size: once
j_call: TRBJ1-1
d_call: TRBD1
v_call: TRBV5-4

cdr3_aa: CASSARDTYQPQHF
cdr3_nt: TGTGCCAGCAGTGCAAGGGACACTTATCAGCCCCAGCATTTT
clone_size: .
j_call: TRBJ1-5
d_call: .
v_call: TRBV6-5

cdr3_aa: CASSLGNSDTQYF
cdr3_nt: TGTGCCAGCAGCTTAGGGAACTCAGATACGCAGTATTTT
clone_size: .
j_call: TRBJ2-3
d_call: .
v_call: TRBV7-2